This entry describes one T cell receptor beta chain. Its antigen remains undetermined. No quality values exist for individual bases; no much larger clone is one base distant. This sample is part of a study of CD8 T cells in Susac syndrome (dated by TCRdb to between 2019 and 2020). Regarding the complete study: Repertoire sequencing was used to test whether CD8+ T cell activation and differentiation in Susac syndrome was antigen driven.

Points the paper makes about the study in general: The number of individuals in the TCR sequencing and HLA analysis was acknowledged as relatively small.

RNA was extracted using the RNeasy kit, and roughly 0.5 to 1 ug of the RNA was reverse transcribed with random hexamers. TCR beta CDR3 regions were amplified with the immunoSEQ multiplex PCR assay covering 54 Vbeta and 13 Jbeta segments. PCR amplification bias was corrected by using a synthetic template baseline for primer optimization and computational correction. In the source study's methods: Only productive sequences were kept, with reads annotated to V, D and J genes according to IMGT and analyzed in immunoSEQ Analyzer. Clonality was calculated as one minus the Shannon entropy normalized by log2 of the number of productive unique sequences. Public and private clones were assessed among the 100 most prevalent clones of each patient and control. A clone was defined as Susac-specific if it was absent from the healthy and MS cohorts, from approximately 980 published viral clones and from other ImmuneACCESS disease sequences. TCRdb's own reprocessing of the public reads used fastp at Q25 and MiXCR and kept productive beta chains. For every CDR3 protein sequence, its rows merge into one entry that carries the most common genes and DNA. TCRdb's processing, not the authors', yielded these V and J calls. For this sample there are hundreds of thousands of distinct CDR3 sequences; approximately 95% appear just once. The top ten hold about 0.088% of the sample.

Peripheral blood CD8+ and CD4+ T cells from healthy donors, Susac syndrome patients and multiple sclerosis patients were profiled by high-throughput TCR beta sequencing. Multiple sclerosis controls were treatment-naive patients with stable or active relapsing-remitting disease fulfilling revised McDonald criteria. CD8+ TEMRA cells were enriched by FACS, while bulk CD8+ and CD4+ T cells were purified by magnetic negative isolation. Blood was drawn into EDTA tubes, processed within 24 hours, and PBMCs were isolated by density gradient centrifugation. PBMCs intended for TCR sequencing were cryopreserved in liquid nitrogen and thawed later in a water bath at 37 degrees C. Purity of sorted or isolated CD4+, CD8+ and CD8+ TEMRA cells was at least 90%. What was sequenced was CD4+ T cells from PBMCs. The sequence was obtained from a human donor with multiple sclerosis.

The DNA is TGTGCCAGCAGCTTTTCAGGTTGGGAGACCCAGTACTTC. This translates into CASSFSGWETQYF. The sequence links TRBV5-6 to TRBJ2-5, with the D segment identity uncertain. There are 13 amino acids in the CDR3, from cysteine to phenylalanine inclusive. The retained sequence is limited to the CDR3, 39 bases, with the frame set at the first base. The V end loses 2 bases and the J end loses 5 bases, and a stretch of 10 bases separates them. CDR1 and CDR2 were assigned from the germline V gene as SGHDT and YYEEEE.